The TCR beta chain described here comes from a study of OX40 agonist ivuxolimab in advanced cancers. Looking at the study overall: Ivuxolimab was an agonistic, fully human IgG2 monoclonal antibody directed against OX40 (CD134), a costimulatory receptor. Intravenous ivuxolimab was administered to patients every 2 weeks at six dose levels: 0.01, 0.1, 0.3, 1.5, 3 and 10 mg/kg. Of the approximately 53 patients in dose escalation, some 20 had hepatocellular carcinoma, some 15 had melanoma, 9 had renal cell carcinoma and 9 had head and neck cancer. In the dose-escalation cohort, more than 80% of patients were male, and the mean age was 60 years with a range of roughly 20 to 79. Patients were allowed to have had prior anti-PD-1, anti-PD-L1 or anti-CTLA-4 therapy, and approximately 40% of the dose-escalation patients had previously received checkpoint inhibitors. Partial responses were achieved by three dose-escalation patients, of whom one had hepatocellular carcinoma and two had cutaneous melanoma. Peripheral TCRbeta sequencing was intended to test whether TCR sequence diversity was altered and clonal T-cell expansion was caused by ivuxolimab. The paper describes the monotherapy dose-escalation part (N of about 57 patients) of the phase I trial of ivuxolimab. Study-wide conclusions, independent of this receptor: At doses of 0.1 to 3.0 mg/kg, clonal expansion of both CD4+ and CD8+ blood T cells was observed from baseline to week 6. Low levels of normalized T-cell clonal expansion were also seen in some patients who did not respond. After ivuxolimab, expanded clones were on average more numerous among CD8+ T cells than among CD4+ T cells. The antigen specificity of the clonally expanded peripheral T cells was not determined. Partial responders in the 0.1-3.0 mg/kg groups had among the lowest normalized peripheral clonal expansion, especially among CD8+ T cells.

On this clone itself: Its binding antigen is unknown. One base away there is no much larger clone; base qualities are not given.

The trial excluded patients who had a history of autoimmune disease or were on systemic immunosuppression. Peripheral blood for TCR sequencing was collected from all dose cohorts at baseline, on cycle 4 day 1, and on cycle 7 day 1. Samples were obtained from an open-label, multicenter, first-in-human phase I dose-escalation trial of ivuxolimab. Adults with locally advanced or metastatic melanoma, renal cell carcinoma, hepatocellular carcinoma or head and neck squamous cell carcinoma were enrolled in the trial. Before TCR sequencing, CD4+ T cells and CD8+ T cells were sorted from peripheral blood as separate populations. Taken from the germline V gene (reference sequence), the CDR1 and CDR2 loops are LNHNV and YYDKDF. There are 14 amino acids in the CDR3, from cysteine to phenylalanine inclusive. Of all the DNA, just the CDR3 is kept, 42 bases in frame from base 1. The V and J ends are trimmed by 1 base and 2 bases, leaving 7 bases between them.

Genomic DNA was extracted from sorted cells for sequencing of the TCRbeta CDR3 region. The immunoSEQ Assay was used for sequencing of TCRbeta CDR3 regions. TCRdb took over this immuneACCESS table, retaining in-frame rearrangements with V and J assigned. Such tables are incomplete; in checked studies, under half of the missing clones stem from an unresolved V gene, and the remainder is unexplained. Across this sample there are around 95,000 clones, with under 95% seen only once. More than 0.6% of the sample is in the top ten clones. The chain is made from TRBV15 and TRBJ2-3; too little of a D gene remains to name it. The sequencing used CD4+ or CD8+ T cells sorted from blood, collected in a trial of the OX40 agonist ivuxolimab. This TCR was recovered from an adult with an advanced solid tumor such as melanoma, head and neck, liver or kidney cancer. CDR3 sequence: CATSRVPHTDTQYF. The nucleotide sequence is given as TGTGCCACCAGCAGAGTACCCCACACAGATACGCAGTATTTT.